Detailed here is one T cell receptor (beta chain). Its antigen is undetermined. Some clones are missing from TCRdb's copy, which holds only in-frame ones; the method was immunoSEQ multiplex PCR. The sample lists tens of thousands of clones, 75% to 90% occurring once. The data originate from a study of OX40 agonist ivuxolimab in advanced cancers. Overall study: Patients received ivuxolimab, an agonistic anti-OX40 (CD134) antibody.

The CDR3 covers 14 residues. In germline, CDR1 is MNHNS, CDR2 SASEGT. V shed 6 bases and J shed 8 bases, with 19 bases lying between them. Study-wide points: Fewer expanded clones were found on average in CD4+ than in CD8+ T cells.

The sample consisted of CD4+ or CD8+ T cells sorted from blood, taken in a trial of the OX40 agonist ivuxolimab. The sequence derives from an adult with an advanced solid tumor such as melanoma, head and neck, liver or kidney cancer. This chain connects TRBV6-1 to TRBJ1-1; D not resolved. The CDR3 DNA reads TGTGCCAGCAGAATACAACTTGCCACACTCGAAGCTTTCTTT. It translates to CASRIQLATLEAFF.